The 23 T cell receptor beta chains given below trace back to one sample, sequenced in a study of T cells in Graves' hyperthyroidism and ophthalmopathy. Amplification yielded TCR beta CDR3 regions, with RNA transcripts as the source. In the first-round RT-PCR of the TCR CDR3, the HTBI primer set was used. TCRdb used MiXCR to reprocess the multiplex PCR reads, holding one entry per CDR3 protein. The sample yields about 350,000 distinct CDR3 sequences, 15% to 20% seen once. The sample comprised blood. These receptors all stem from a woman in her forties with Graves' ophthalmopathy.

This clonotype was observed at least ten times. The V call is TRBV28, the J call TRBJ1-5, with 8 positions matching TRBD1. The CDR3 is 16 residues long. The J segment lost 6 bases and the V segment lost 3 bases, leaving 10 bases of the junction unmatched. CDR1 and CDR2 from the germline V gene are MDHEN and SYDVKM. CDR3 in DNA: TGTGCCAGCAGTTTTGAAGCAGGGGGCGCAGGTCAGCCCCAGCATTTT. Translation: CASSFEAGGAGQPQHF.

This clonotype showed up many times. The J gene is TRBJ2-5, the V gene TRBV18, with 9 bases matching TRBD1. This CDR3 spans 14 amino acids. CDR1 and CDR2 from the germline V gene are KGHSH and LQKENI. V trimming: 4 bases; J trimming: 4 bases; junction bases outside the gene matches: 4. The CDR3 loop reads CASSRNRGRETQYF. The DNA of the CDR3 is TGTGCCAGCTCACGGAACAGGGGGCGAGAGACCCAGTACTTC.

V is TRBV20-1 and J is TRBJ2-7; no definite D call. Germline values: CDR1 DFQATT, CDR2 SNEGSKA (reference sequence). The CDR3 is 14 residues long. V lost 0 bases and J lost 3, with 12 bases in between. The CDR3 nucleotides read TGCAGTGCTAGAGACCATACAGTGGGCTACGAGCAGTACTTC. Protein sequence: CSARDHTVGYEQYF.

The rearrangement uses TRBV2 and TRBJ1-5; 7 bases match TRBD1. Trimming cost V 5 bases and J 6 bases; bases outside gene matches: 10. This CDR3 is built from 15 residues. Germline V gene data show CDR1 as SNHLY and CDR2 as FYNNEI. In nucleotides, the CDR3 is TGTGCCAGCAGTCTGAGCCCAGGGGGAAGTCAGCCCCAGCATTTT. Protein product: CASSLSPGGSQPQHF.

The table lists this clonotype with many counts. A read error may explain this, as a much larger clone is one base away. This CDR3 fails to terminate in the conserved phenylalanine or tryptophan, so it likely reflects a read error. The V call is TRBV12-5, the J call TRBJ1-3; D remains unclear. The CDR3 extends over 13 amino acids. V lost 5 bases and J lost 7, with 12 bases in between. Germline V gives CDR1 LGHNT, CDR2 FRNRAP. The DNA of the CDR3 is TGTGCTAGTGGTGGCGAGTTCGCGAACACCATATATCTT. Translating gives CASGGEFANTIYL.

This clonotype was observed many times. CDR3 residues: CASRGPPGELFF. The CDR3 DNA sequence: TGTGCCAGCCGGGGTCCCCCCGGGGAGCTGTTTTTT. The J gene is TRBJ2-2, the V gene TRBV6-1; possibly TRBD2 for D (5 bases). CDR1 and CDR2 from the germline V gene are MNHNS and SASEGT. This CDR3 is built from 12 residues. Between the trimmed V and J ends, which lost 8 bases and 6 bases, there was a span of 10 bases.

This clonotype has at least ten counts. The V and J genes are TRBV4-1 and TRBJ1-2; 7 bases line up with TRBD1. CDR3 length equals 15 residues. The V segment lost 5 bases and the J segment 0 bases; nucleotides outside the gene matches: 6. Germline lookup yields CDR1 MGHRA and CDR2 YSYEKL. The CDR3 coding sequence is TGCGCCAGCAGCGAGCGGGACAGTGCTAACTATGGCTACACCTTC. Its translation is CASSERDSANYGYTF.

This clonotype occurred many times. This CDR3 is CASSLPGDTEAFF. The DNA of the CDR3 is TGTGCCAGCAGTTTACCCGGGGACACTGAAGCTTTCTTT. The V and J genes are TRBV12-3 or TRBV12-4 and TRBJ1-1; D gene ambiguous. V shed 2 bases and J shed 3 bases, with 7 bases lying between them. There are 13 residues in the CDR3.

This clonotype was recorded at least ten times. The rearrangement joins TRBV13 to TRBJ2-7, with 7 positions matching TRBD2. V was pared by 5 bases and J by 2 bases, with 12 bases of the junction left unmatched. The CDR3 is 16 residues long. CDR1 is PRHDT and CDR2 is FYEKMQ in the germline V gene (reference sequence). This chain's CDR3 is CASSPIIERGPYEQYF. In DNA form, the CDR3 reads TGTGCCAGCAGCCCGATCATCGAGCGGGGTCCCTACGAGCAGTACTTC.

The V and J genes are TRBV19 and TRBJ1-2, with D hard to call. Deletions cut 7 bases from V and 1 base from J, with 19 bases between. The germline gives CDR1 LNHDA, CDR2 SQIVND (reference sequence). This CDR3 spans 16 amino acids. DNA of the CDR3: TGTGCCAGTACAGCCGGGAGCGATATATTTAACTATGGCTACACCTTC. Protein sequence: CASTAGSDIFNYGYTF.

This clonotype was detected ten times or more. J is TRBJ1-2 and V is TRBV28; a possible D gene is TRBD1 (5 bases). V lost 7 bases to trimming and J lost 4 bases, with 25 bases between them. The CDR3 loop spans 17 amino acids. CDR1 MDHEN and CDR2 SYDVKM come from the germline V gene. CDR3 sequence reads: CASTLTDPQGRGYGYTF. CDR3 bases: TGTGCCAGCACCCTGACGGACCCTCAGGGAAGGGGCTATGGCTACACCTTC.

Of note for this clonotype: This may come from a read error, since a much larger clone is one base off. The CDR3 reads CAWSTGRGYGYTF. DNA for the CDR3: TGTGCCTGGAGTACGGGACGGGGCTATGGCTACACCTTC. This chain uses TRBV30 with TRBJ1-2; a possible D gene is TRBD1 (5 bases). CDR3 size: 13 residues. Germline V gives CDR1 GTSNPN, CDR2 SVGIG (reference sequence). The germline V and J ends were trimmed by 2 bases and 4 bases, with 11 bases remaining between them. The full variable domain, completed using reference TRBV30 and TRBJ1-2, is SQTIHQWPATLVQPVGSPLSLECTVEGTSNPNLYWYRQAAGRGLQLLFYSVGIGQISSEVPQNLSASRPQDRQFILSSKKLLLSDSGFYLCAWSTGRGYGYTFGSGTRLTVV.

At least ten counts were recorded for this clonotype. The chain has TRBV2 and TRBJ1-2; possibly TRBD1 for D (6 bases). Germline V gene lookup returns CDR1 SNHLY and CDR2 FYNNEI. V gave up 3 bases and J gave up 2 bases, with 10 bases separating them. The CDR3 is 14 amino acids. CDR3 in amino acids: CASSDPDRNYGYTF. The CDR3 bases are TGTGCCAGCAGTGATCCGGACAGAAACTATGGCTACACCTTC.

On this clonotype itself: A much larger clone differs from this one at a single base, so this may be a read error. CDR3 region: CASSLAQGLKNEQYF. The CDR3 DNA sequence: TGTGCCAGCAGTTTAGCCCAGGGGTTGAAAAACGAGCAGTACTTC. V is TRBV12-3 or TRBV12-4 and J is TRBJ2-7, with TRBD1 as a possible D gene (6 bases). Trimming stripped 0 bases from V and 5 bases from J, with 14 bases between. The CDR3 consists of 15 residues.

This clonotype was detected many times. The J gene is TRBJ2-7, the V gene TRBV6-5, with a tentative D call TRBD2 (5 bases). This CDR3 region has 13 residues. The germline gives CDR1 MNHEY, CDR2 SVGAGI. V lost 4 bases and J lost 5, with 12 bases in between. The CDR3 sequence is CASSFGVEDEQYF. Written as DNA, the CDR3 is TGTGCCAGCAGTTTCGGGGTGGAAGACGAGCAGTACTTC.

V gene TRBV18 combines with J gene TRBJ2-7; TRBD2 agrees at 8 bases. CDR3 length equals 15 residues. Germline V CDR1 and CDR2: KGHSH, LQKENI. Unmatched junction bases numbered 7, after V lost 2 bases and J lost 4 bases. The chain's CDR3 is CASSPDGAGDYEQYF. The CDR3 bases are TGTGCCAGCTCACCAGATGGAGCGGGAGATTACGAGCAGTACTTC.

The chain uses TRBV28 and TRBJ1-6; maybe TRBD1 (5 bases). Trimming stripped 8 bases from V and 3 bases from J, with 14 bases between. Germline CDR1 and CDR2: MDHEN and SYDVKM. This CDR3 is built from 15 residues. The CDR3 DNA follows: TGTGCCAGCTGCTTCAGGGCTATCTATAATTCACCCCTCCACTTT. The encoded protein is CASCFRAIYNSPLHF.

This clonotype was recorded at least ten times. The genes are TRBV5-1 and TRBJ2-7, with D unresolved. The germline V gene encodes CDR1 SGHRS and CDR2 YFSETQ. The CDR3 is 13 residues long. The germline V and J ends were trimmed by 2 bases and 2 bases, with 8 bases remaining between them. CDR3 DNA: TGCGCCAGCAGCTTACCGGCAGCCTACGAGCAGTACTTC. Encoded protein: CASSLPAAYEQYF.

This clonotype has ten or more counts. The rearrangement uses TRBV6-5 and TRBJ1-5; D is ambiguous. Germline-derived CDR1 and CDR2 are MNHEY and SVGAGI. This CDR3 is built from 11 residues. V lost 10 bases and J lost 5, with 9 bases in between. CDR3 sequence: CANGEYQPQHF. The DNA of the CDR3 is TGTGCCAACGGGGAGTATCAGCCCCAGCATTTT.

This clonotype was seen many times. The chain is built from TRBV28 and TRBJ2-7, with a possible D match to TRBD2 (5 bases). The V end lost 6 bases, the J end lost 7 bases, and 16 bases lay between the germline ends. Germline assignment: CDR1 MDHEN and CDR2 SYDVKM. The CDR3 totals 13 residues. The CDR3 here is CASRPAGRGEQYF. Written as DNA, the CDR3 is TGTGCCAGCAGGCCTGCGGGTCGCGGTGAGCAGTACTTC.

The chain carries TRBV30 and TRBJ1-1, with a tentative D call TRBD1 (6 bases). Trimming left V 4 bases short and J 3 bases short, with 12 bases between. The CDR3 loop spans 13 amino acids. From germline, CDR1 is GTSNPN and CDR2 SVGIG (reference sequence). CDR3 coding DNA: TGTGCCTGGAACAACAGGGAAGACACTGAAGCTTTCTTT. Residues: CAWNNREDTEAFF.

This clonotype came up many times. The CDR3 loop reads CASSLVGVGELFF. The CDR3 DNA follows: TGTGCCAGCAGTTTAGTAGGGGTCGGGGAGCTGTTTTTT. The genes are TRBV12-3 or TRBV12-4 and TRBJ2-2; D possibly corresponds to TRBD1 (5 bases). The CDR3 has 13 residues. Trimming left V 1 base short and J 7 bases short, with 7 bases between.

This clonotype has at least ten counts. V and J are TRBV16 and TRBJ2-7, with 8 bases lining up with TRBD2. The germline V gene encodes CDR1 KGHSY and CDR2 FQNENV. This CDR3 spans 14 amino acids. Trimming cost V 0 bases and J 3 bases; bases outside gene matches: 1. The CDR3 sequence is CASSQSSGSYEQYF. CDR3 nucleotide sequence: TGTGCCAGCAGCCAATCCAGCGGGAGCTACGAGCAGTACTTC.